This passage covers 19 T cell receptor beta chains from one sample sequenced in a study of T cells in Graves' hyperthyroidism and ophthalmopathy. TCR beta CDR3 region amplification was performed from RNA transcripts. The HTBI set primed first-round TCR CDR3 RT-PCR. A single record per CDR3 protein comes from TCRdb applying MiXCR to the multiplex PCR reads. This sample yields almost 500,000 distinct CDR3 sequences, of which approximately 23% are seen a single time; around 50% belongs to the top ten. The sequenced sample consisted of blood. These receptors all stem from a woman between 65 and 79 years old with Graves' ophthalmopathy.

CDR3 in amino acids: CASGQLMNTEAFF. Here the CDR3 DNA reads TGTGCCAGCGGACAGCTCATGAACACTGAAGCTTTCTTT. J is TRBJ1-1 and V is TRBV12-3 or TRBV12-4; perhaps TRBD1 as D (6 bases). The V end was cut by 8 bases, the J end by 0 bases, with 10 bases between. CDR3 length: 13 amino acids.

The chain joins TRBV9 to TRBJ2-2; D is unclear. In germline, CDR1 is SGDLS, CDR2 YYNGEE. This CDR3 region has 15 residues. The V end was cut by 0 bases, the J end by 4 bases, with 10 bases between. The DNA of the CDR3 is TGTGCCAGCAGCGTAGGGCCTAGGCCCACCGGGGAGCTGTTTTTT. Protein: CASSVGPRPTGELFF.

This sequence joins TRBV18 and TRBJ1-5; 8 bases are a match to TRBD1. Germline V CDR1 and CDR2: KGHSH, LQKENI. After removal of 2 bases from V and 7 bases from J, the junction contained 10 bases not matched to a gene. This CDR3 has 16 amino acids. In nucleotides, the CDR3 is TGTGCCAGCTCACCATATGACGGACAGGGACGGCAGCCCCAGCATTTT. Amino acid sequence: CASSPYDGQGRQPQHF.

This chain joins TRBV24-1 and TRBJ2-2; 7 nucleotides line up with TRBD1. Trimming at V came to 3 bases and at J to 1 base, leaving 4 bases not matched to a gene. Germline assignment: CDR1 KGHDR and CDR2 SFDVKD. The CDR3 has 16 amino acids. The CDR3 loop is CATSDAGTENTGELFF. DNA of the CDR3: TGTGCCACCAGTGATGCCGGGACAGAGAACACCGGGGAGCTGTTTTTT.

This clonotype was detected ten times or more. The chain has TRBV3-1 and TRBJ1-1, with D unclear. Germline V gives CDR1 LGHDT, CDR2 YNNKEL (reference sequence). V lost 4 bases, J lost 6 bases, and 12 bases lay in between. This CDR3 contains 13 residues. CDR3 protein: CASSPTRYSEAFF. CDR3 nucleotides: TGTGCCAGCAGCCCCACGCGGTACTCTGAAGCTTTCTTT.

This clonotype was seen repeatedly, ten times or more. The gene calls are TRBV7-2 and TRBJ2-1, with D perhaps matching TRBD2 (6 bases). The V gene's germline CDR1 is SGHTA and CDR2 FQGNSA. The CDR3 contains 16 residues. Trimming took 3 bases from V and 1 from J, leaving 13 bases between them. CDR3 protein: CASSFEGRMSYNEQFF. The CDR3 DNA reads TGTGCCAGCAGCTTCGAAGGGAGGATGTCCTACAATGAGCAGTTCTTC.

This clonotype was seen a few times. The V and J genes are TRBV7-9 and TRBJ1-1, with D hard to call. Germline values: CDR1 SEHNR, CDR2 FQNEAQ (reference sequence). V lost 1 base, J lost 6 bases, and 12 bases lay in between. This CDR3 has 14 amino acids. The CDR3 loop reads CASSLEARPPEAFF. In DNA form, the CDR3 reads TGTGCCAGCAGCTTAGAGGCCCGGCCCCCTGAAGCTTTCTTT.

This clonotype turned up a few times. V is TRBV5-1 and J is TRBJ2-2; D not certain. CDR1 is SGHRS and CDR2 is YFSETQ in the germline V gene. The length of the CDR3 is 16 residues. The V end lost 1 base, the J end lost 0 bases, and 10 bases lay between the germline ends. CDR3 coding DNA: TGCGCCAGCAGCTTGCGGACGGCTTCGAACACCGGGGAGCTGTTTTTT. Encoded protein: CASSLRTASNTGELFF.

At least ten counts were recorded for this clonotype. The chain joins TRBV20-1 to TRBJ2-1, with 12 bases identical to TRBD2. The CDR3 sequence is 14 residues long. The germline CDR1 and CDR2 sequences are DFQATT and SNEGSKA (reference sequence). V lost 3 bases to trimming and J lost 4 bases; unmatched junction nucleotides: 1. As DNA, the CDR3 is TGCAGTGCTAGCGGACTAGCGGGATACAATGAGCAGTTCTTC. Amino acids: CSASGLAGYNEQFF.

This clonotype has only a few counts. The V call is TRBV19, the J call TRBJ1-5; no definite D call. Germline V gene data show CDR1 as LNHDA and CDR2 as SQIVND (reference sequence). CDR3 length equals 14 residues. The V gene lost 4 bases and the J gene lost 5 bases, with 12 bases spanning the gap. CDR3: CASSTYYTDQPQHF. Here the CDR3 DNA reads TGTGCCAGTAGTACCTATTACACGGATCAGCCCCAGCATTTT.

This clonotype was found a few times. The rearrangement joins TRBV29-1 to TRBJ1-2; 7 bases match TRBD1. The CDR3 runs to 14 residues. V lost 6 bases to trimming and J lost 7 bases; unmatched junction nucleotides: 14. Germline V gene lookup returns CDR1 SQVTM and CDR2 ANQGSEA. In DNA form, the CDR3 reads TGCAGCGTGGTCCTCCCAGACAGGGATTTTGGCTACACCTTC. Amino acids: CSVVLPDRDFGYTF.

This clonotype has just a few counts. V and J are TRBV6-1 and TRBJ1-2; perhaps TRBD1 as D (5 bases). CDR3 length equals 14 residues. Trimming cost V 5 bases and J 5 bases, with 15 bases left between them. Germline CDR1 MNHNS, CDR2 SASEGT. CDR3 DNA sequence: TGTGCCAGCAGTTCTTTCGGGACCGCTTATGGCTACACCTTC. This codes for CASSSFGTAYGYTF.

This clonotype showed up many times. The gene calls are TRBV7-3 and TRBJ2-7; D assignment may be TRBD1 or TRBD2 (7 bases each). V was trimmed by 4 bases and J by 6 bases, leaving 13 bases between them. This CDR3 is 13 amino acids long. Per the germline V gene, CDR1 is SGHTA and CDR2 is FQGTGA. The CDR3 sequence is CASSSTGRGEQYF. The CDR3 DNA is TGTGCCAGCAGCTCGACAGGGAGGGGCGAGCAGTACTTC. Using reference TRBV7-3 and TRBJ2-7 for the parts outside the CDR3, the full variable domain is GAGVSQTPSNKVTEKGKYVELRCDPISGHTALYWYRQSLGQGPEFLIYFQGTGAADDSGLPNDRFFAVRPEGSVSTLKIQRTERGDSAVYLCASSSTGRGEQYFGPGTRLTVT.

The chain is built from TRBV19 and TRBJ2-2; D is possibly TRBD2 (7 bases). V lost 9 bases and J lost 4, with 15 bases in between. CDR1 is LNHDA, CDR2 SQIVND, per germline (reference sequence). The CDR3 covers 14 residues. CDR3 bases: TGTGCCAGCAAGCGGGGAGGGGGCACCGGGGAGCTGTTTTTT. Protein sequence: CASKRGGGTGELFF.

This clonotype was counted between two and nine times. The J gene is TRBJ1-2, the V gene TRBV7-3; 8 bases match TRBD1. Per germline, CDR1 SGHTA and CDR2 FQGTGA. The CDR3 is made up of 16 amino acids. The ends lost 3 bases at V and 6 bases at J; junction bases unmatched: 12. CDR3 nucleotides: TGTGCCAGCAGCTTTGATCCAGGGGGCGCGTCCAATGGCTACACCTTC. Translation: CASSFDPGGASNGYTF.

The chain joins TRBV19 to TRBJ1-5, with D hard to call. Germline assignment: CDR1 LNHDA and CDR2 SQIVND (reference sequence). Trimming pared 3 bases from V and 5 bases from J, leaving 8 bases between. This CDR3 contains 13 residues. The CDR3 DNA sequence: TGTGCCAGTAGTATCGGCAGCCATCAGCCCCAGCATTTT. This translates into CASSIGSHQPQHF. Full variable domain (outside the CDR3, taken from reference TRBV19 and TRBJ1-5): DGGITQSPKYLFRKEGQNVTLSCEQNLNHDAMYWYRQDPGQGLRLIYYSQIVNDFQKGDIAEGYSVSREKKESFPLTVTSAQKNPTAFYLCASSIGSHQPQHFGDGTRLSIL.

The V gene is TRBV20-1, the J gene TRBJ2-1; no clear D. The germline gives CDR1 DFQATT, CDR2 SNEGSKA (reference sequence). CDR3 length equals 11 residues. V shed 1 base and J shed 8 bases, with 6 bases lying between them. CDR3 coding DNA: TGCAGTGCTAGAGTTAGGGATGAGCAGTTCTTC. Its translation: CSARVRDEQFF.

This clonotype has a handful of counts. J is TRBJ1-4 and V is TRBV6-1, with 8 bases lining up with TRBD1. This CDR3 has 15 amino acids. The V gene end was trimmed by 5 bases and the J gene end by 5 bases; junction bases not matched to a gene: 7. Germline V gene data show CDR1 as MNHNS and CDR2 as SASEGT. CDR3 nucleotides: TGTGCCAGCAGTACCCGGGACAGGTGGAATGAAAAACTGTTTTTT. This encodes CASSTRDRWNEKLFF.

The chain recombines TRBV11-2 with TRBJ1-1; TRBD1 is a possible D gene (6 bases). Germline V gives CDR1 SGHAT, CDR2 FQNNGV. V lost 5 bases and J lost 5, with 15 bases in between. The CDR3 loop spans 14 amino acids. CDR3 sequence reads: CASSRRQGLTEAFF. The CDR3, as DNA: TGTGCCAGCAGCCGCCGGCAGGGGCTAACTGAAGCTTTCTTT.